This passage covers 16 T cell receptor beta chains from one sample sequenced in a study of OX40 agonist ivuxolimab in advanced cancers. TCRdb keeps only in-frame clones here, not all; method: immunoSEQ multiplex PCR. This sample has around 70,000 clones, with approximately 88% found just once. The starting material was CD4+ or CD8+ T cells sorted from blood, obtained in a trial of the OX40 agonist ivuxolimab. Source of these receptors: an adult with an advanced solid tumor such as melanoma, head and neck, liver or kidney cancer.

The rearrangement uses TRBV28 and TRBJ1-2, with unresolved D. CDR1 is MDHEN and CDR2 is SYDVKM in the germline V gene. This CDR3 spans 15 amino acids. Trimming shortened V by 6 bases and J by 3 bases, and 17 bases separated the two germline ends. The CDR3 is CASRSLSVTYYGYTF. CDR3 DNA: TGTGCCAGCAGATCGCTTTCGGTTACATACTATGGCTACACCTTC.

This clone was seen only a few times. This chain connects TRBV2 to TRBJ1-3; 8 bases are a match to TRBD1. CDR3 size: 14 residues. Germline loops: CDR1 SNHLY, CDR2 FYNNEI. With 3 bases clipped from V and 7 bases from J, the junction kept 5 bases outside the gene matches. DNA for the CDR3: TGTGCCAGCAGTGACGACAGGGGAGGGAACACCATATATTTT. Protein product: CASSDDRGGNTIYF. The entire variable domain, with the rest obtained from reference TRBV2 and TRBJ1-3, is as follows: EPEVTQTPSHQVTQMGQEVILRCVPISNHLYFYWYRQILGQKVEFLVSFYNNEISEKSEIFDDQFSVERPDGSNFTLKIRSTKLEDSAMYFCASSDDRGGNTIYFGEGSWLTVV.

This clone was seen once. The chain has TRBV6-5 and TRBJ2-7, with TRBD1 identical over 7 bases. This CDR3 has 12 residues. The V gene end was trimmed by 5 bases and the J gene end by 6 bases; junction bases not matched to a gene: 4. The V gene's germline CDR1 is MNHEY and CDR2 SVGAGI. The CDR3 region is CASSGTASEQYF. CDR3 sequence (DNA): TGTGCCAGCAGTGGGACAGCCAGCGAGCAGTACTTC.

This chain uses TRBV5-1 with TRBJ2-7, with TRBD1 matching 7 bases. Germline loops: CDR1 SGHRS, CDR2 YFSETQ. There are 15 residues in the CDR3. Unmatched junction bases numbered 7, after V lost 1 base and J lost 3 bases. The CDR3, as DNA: TGCGCCAGCAGCTTGATGACAGGGCCCAACTACGAGCAGTACTTC. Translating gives CASSLMTGPNYEQYF.

The CDR3 spells CASSIQGTGSYGYTF. CDR3 coding DNA: TGTGCCAGTAGTATTCAGGGGACAGGTAGCTATGGCTACACCTTC. This chain links TRBV19 with TRBJ1-2; 8 bases are shared with TRBD1. The CDR3 has 15 residues. V shed 3 bases, J shed 4 bases, and the junction held 7 bases outside the gene matches. Per germline, CDR1 LNHDA and CDR2 SQIVND (reference sequence).

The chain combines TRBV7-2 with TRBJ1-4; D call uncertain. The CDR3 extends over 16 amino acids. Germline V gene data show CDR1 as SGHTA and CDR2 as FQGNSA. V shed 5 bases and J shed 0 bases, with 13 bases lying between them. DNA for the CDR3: TGTGCCAGCAGCCCCAAATACACAACAACTAATGAAAAACTGTTTTTT. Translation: CASSPKYTTTNEKLFF. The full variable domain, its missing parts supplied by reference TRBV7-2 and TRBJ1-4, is GAGVSQSPSNKVTEKGKDVELRCDPISGHTALYWYRQSLGQGLEFLIYFQGNSAPDKSGLPSDRFSAERTGGSVSTLTIQRTQQEDSAVYLCASSPKYTTTNEKLFFGSGTQLSVL.

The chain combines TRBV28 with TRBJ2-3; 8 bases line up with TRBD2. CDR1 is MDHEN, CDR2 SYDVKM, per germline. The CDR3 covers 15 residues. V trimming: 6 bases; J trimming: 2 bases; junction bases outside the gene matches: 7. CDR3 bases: TGTGCCAGCAGCTTGAGCGGGAGCCTCACAGATACGCAGTATTTT. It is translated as CASSLSGSLTDTQYF. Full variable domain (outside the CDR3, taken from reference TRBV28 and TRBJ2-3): DVKVTQSSRYLVKRTGEKVFLECVQDMDHENMFWYRQDPGLGLRLIYFSYDVKMKEKGDIPEGYSVSREKKERFSLILESASTNQTSMYLCASSLSGSLTDTQYFGPGTRLTVL.

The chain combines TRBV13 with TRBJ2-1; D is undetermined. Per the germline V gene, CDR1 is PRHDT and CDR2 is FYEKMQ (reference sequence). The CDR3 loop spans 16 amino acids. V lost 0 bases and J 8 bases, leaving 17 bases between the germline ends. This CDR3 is CASSLGLAEPPYEQFF. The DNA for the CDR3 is TGTGCCAGCAGCTTAGGCTTGGCGGAGCCACCCTATGAGCAGTTCTTC.

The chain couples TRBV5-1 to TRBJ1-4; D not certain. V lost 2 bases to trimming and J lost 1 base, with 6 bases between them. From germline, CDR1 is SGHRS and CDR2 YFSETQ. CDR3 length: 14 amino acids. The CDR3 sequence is CASSFGETNEKLFF. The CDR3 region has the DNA TGCGCCAGCAGCTTTGGGGAAACTAATGAAAAACTGTTTTTT.

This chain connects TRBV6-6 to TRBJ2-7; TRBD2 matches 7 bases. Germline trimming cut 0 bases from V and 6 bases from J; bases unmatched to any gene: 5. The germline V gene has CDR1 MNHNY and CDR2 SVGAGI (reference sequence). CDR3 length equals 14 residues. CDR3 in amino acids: CASSYSSGISEQYF. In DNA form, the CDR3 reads TGTGCCAGCAGTTACTCCAGCGGGATAAGCGAGCAGTACTTC.

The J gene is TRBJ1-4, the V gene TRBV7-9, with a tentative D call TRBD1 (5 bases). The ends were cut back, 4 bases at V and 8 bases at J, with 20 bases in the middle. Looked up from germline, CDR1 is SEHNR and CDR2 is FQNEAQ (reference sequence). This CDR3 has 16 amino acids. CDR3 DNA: TGTGCCAGCAGCTCCTCCCTTTGGGGGGGTGGGGAAAAACTGTTTTTT. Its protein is CASSSSLWGGGEKLFF.

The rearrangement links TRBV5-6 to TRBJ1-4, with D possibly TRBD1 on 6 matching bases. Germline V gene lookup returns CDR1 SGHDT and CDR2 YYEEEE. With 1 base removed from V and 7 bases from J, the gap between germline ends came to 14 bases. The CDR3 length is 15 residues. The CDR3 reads CASSLSGQIAEKLFF. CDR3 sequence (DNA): TGTGCCAGCAGCTTGTCTGGACAGATAGCTGAAAAACTGTTTTTT.

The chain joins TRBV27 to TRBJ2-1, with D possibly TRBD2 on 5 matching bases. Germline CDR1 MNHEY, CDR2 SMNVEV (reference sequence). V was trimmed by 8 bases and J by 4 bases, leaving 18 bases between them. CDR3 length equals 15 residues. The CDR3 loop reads CASGLSTDVYNEQFF. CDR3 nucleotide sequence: TGTGCCAGCGGACTTTCTACGGATGTATACAATGAGCAGTTCTTC.

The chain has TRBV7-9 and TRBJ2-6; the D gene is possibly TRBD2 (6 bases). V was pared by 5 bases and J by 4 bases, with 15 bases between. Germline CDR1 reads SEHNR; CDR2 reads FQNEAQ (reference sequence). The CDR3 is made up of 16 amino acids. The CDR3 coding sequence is TGTGCCAGCAGCATGGGGGGAACCTTCGGGGCCAACGTCCTGACTTTC. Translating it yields CASSMGGTFGANVLTF. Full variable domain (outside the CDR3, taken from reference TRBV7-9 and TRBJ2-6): DTGVSQNPRHKITKRGQNVTFRCDPISEHNRLYWYRQTLGQGPEFLTYFQNEAQLEKSRLLSDRFSAERPKGSFSTLEIQRTEQGDSAMYLCASSMGGTFGANVLTFGAGSRLTVL.

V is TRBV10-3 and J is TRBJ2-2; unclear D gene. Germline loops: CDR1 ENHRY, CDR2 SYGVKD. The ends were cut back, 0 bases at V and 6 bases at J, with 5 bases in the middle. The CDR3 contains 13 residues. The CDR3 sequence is CAISESMAGELFF. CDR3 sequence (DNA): TGTGCCATCAGTGAGTCGATGGCCGGGGAGCTGTTTTTT.

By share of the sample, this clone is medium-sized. CDR3 DNA sequence: TGTGCCAGCAGCCCCGGACAGGGATTTTATGCCGGGGAGCTGTTTTTT. Protein sequence: CASSPGQGFYAGELFF. The rearrangement links TRBV4-2 to TRBJ2-2; 8 nucleotides match TRBD1. The CDR3 contains 16 residues. The trim removed 4 bases at V and 6 bases at J, leaving 10 bases unmatched. In germline, CDR1 is LGHNA, CDR2 YNFKEQ.